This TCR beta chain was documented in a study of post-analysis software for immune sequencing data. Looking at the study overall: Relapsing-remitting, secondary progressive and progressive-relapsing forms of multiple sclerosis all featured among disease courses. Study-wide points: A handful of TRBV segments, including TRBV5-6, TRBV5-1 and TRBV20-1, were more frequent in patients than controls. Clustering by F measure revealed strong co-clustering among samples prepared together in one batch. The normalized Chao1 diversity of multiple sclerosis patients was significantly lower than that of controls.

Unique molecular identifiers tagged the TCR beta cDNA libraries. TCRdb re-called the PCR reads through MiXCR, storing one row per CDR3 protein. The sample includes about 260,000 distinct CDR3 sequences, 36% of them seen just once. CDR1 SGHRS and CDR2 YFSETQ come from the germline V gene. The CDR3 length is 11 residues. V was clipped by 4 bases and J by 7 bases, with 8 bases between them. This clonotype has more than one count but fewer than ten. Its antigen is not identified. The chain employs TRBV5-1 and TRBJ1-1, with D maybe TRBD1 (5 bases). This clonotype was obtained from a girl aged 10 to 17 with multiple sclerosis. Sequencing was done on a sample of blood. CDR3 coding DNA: TGCGCCAGCAGCGGGGGGGTTGAAGCTTTCTTT. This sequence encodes CASSGGVEAFF.